The rows below give T cell receptor beta chains drawn from one sample of a study of cytomegalovirus exposure and HLA in healthy donors. Clones were sequenced by immunoSEQ multiplex PCR, and TCRdb holds only the in-frame ones, with some missing. This sample has 100,000 to 150,000 clones, with less than 85% found just once. The sequenced material came from PBMCs. These receptors originate from a female donor in good health and CMV-seronegative. The CDR3 runs from the conserved cysteine through the conserved F or W. Each record gives: clone size, V gene, CDR3 protein. Clone size is given for some rows only: seen once, a few or many times, or a class if the clone is expanded.

size: NA; V: TRBV6-1; CDR3: CASSTGDYEQYF
size: once; V: TRBV29-1; CDR3: CSVQGSRDSPLHF
size: NA; V: TRBV6-1; CDR3: CASSNRGSGEKLFF
size: NA; V: TRBV5-4; CDR3: CASSFGLATTDTQYF
size: NA; V: TRBV19; CDR3: CASSTTSWAEAFF
size: once; V: TRBV19; CDR3: CASSLEAGAYEQYF
size: NA; V: TRBV5-1; CDR3: CASSLVGSGGGDTQYF
size: NA; V: TRBV28; CDR3: CASWSSGVGLGDTQYF
size: NA; V: TRBV5-1; CDR3: CASSLAGGDFGELFF
size: NA; V: TRBV6-5; CDR3: CASRGGGYGYTF
size: NA; V: TRBV7-9; CDR3: CSSSLGQGYGYTF
size: NA; V: TRBV4-1; CDR3: CASSQAGFNRRAFF
size: few; V: TRBV10-3; CDR3: CAISDISRTPSYNEQFF
size: NA; V: TRBV7-3; CDR3: CASSLQAAGVRNEQFF
size: NA; V: TRBV5-1; CDR3: CASSLVVGTGDYEQYF
size: NA; V: TRBV5-1; CDR3: CASSLQGGNEQFF
size: NA; V: TRBV9; CDR3: CASSASTGGAEQYF
size: NA; V: TRBV6-1; CDR3: CASSVAGFSYNEQFF
size: few; V: TRBV5-1; CDR3: CASSYGLGGTEAFF
size: NA; V: TRBV5-1; CDR3: CASSLRGETQYF
size: NA; V: TRBV9; CDR3: CASSVSGLITGELFF
size: NA; V: TRBV18; CDR3: CASSPGQGIEQYF
size: NA; V: TRBV5-1; CDR3: CASSLTSGGAYTGELFF
size: once; V: TRBV5-5; CDR3: CASSWKTGGVREQYF
size: once; V: TRBV30; CDR3: CAWSVAGLGGDEQYF
size: NA; V: TRBV27; CDR3: CASSPRGRGYEQYF
size: NA; V: TRBV6-5; CDR3: CASSSSGTGKTQYF
size: NA; V: TRBV6-6; CDR3: CASRFDRGEQYF
size: NA; V: TRBV7-8; CDR3: CASSPSGVASGYTF
size: once; V: TRBV7-8; CDR3: CASSLVRGRNTEAFF
size: once; V: TRBV19; CDR3: CASRLSGGGTDTQYF
size: NA; V: TRBV6-4; CDR3: CASSPKSGANEQFF
size: few; V: TRBV7-9; CDR3: CASSFSTGPVGNTIYF
size: NA; V: TRBV7-9; CDR3: CASSLGGMNTEAFF
size: NA; V: TRBV7-9; CDR3: CASSLLAGLQETQYF
size: once; V: TRBV6-1; CDR3: CASVQGAPKNIQYF
size: few; V: TRBV7-9; CDR3: CASSLGQRDGYTF
size: NA; V: TRBV5-1; CDR3: CASSLHRSNTGELFF
size: few; V: TRBV7-3; CDR3: CASSFQEADTQYF
size: NA; V: TRBV30; CDR3: CAWSRRPGYEQYF
size: NA; V: TRBV18; CDR3: CASSLYFQETQYF
size: NA; V: TRBV11-2; CDR3: CASSFGRSADTEAFF
size: NA; V: TRBV7-2; CDR3: CASSSPLTSGRAWETQYF
size: NA; V: TRBV6-6; CDR3: CASSYQSMRTEAFF
size: NA; V: TRBV5-8; CDR3: CASSLWEGSNQPQHF
size: NA; V: TRBV6-1; CDR3: CASSKGADNQPQHF
size: NA; V: TRBV7-9; CDR3: CASSSSTGGWTEAFF
size: once; V: TRBV7-2; CDR3: CASSLTGSNSPLHF
size: NA; V: TRBV29-1; CDR3: CSLTPGGGETQYF
size: NA; V: TRBV5-6; CDR3: CASSSRNQGKKTQYF
size: NA; V: TRBV9; CDR3: CASSPGLAGASDTQYF
size: NA; V: TRBV7-8; CDR3: CASSSRGPRLAGPAYEQYF
size: NA; V: TRBV7-8; CDR3: CASSPGYEQYF
size: NA; V: TRBV15; CDR3: CATSRGLPNQPQHF
size: NA; V: TRBV6-1; CDR3: CASSEQGGEKLFF